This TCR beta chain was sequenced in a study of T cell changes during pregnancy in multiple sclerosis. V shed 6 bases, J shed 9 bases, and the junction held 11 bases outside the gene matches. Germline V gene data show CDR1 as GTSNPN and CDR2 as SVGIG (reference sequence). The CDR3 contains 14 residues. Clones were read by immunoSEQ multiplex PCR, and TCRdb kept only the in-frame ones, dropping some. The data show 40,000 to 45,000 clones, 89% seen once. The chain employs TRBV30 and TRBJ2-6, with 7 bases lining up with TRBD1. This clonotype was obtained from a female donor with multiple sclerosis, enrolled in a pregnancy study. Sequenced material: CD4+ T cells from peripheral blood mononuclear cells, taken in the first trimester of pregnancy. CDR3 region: CACNRGQDGNVLTF. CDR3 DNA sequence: TGTGCCTGCAATCGTGGACAGGACGGCAACGTCCTGACTTTC.